The source of this T cell receptor (beta chain) is a study of tumor-infiltrating lymphocytes in localized non-small cell lung cancer. Study results and caveats: Tumors had more T cell infiltration than uninvolved lung, per TCRbeta sequencing and CD3 counts.

This table comes from immunoSEQ multiplex PCR, and its TCRdb copy is limited to in-frame clones, with some not included. The sample lists around 18,000 clones, 45% occurring once. This clone was seen a few times. Its antigen is undetermined. The CDR3 sequence is 14 residues long. V lost 4 bases and J lost 3; bases outside the gene matches: 4. The germline gives CDR1 SGHNT, CDR2 YYREEE (reference sequence). The sample comprised lung tumor tissue. The V call is TRBV5-4, the J call TRBJ2-3; the match to TRBD1 covers 8 bases. The source of this sequence is a human donor with non-small cell lung cancer. The CDR3 bases are TGTGCCAGCAGCCCAGGGGGCAGGACAGATACGCAGTATTTT. It specifies CASSPGGRTDTQYF.